A few counts support the clone carrying this T cell receptor beta chain. Its antigen remains unidentified. TCRdb keeps only in-frame clones here, not all; method: immunoSEQ multiplex PCR. Seen here are 2.3 million or so clones, more than 80% observed once, and the top ten hold about 0.39%. V lost 1 base and J lost 1; bases outside the gene matches: 5. The V gene's germline CDR1 is LGHNA and CDR2 YNFKEQ. This CDR3 contains 16 residues. Healthy adults negative for HIV, lacking recent acute infections or vaccinations, served as donors. The donors were all Caucasian adults (living in Nashville, Tennessee). The data were obtained in a study of shared clonotypes between healthy human individuals. Across the study: Donors consisted of a couple of women and a few men between 18 and 49.

General study findings and limits: Generation of non-shared clonotypes was less probable than generation of clonotypes shared by all four donors.

The clonotype comes from a man aged 18 to 35 in good health. Some clones in this sample may be carry-over from other donors' samples. The gene calls are TRBV4-2 and TRBJ1-1; 8 bases align to TRBD1. Material for sequencing was naive CD4+ T cells from PBMCs. Subset described: CD45RA+ positively selected. CDR3 protein: CASSQVPGQGNTEAFF. CDR3 nucleotide sequence: TGTGCCAGCAGCCAAGTTCCAGGACAGGGGAACACTGAAGCTTTCTTT.